A selection of T cell receptor beta chains follows, all from one sample in a study of Ad26.COV2.S vaccination and SARS-CoV-2 variants. Sequencing was performed with immunoSEQ multiplex PCR; in TCRdb, only in-frame clones are kept and a portion is missing. The data contain approximately 300,000 clones, roughly 86% of them singletons. The specimen comprised peripheral blood, sampled in a trial of Ad26.COV2.S vaccine versus placebo. These receptors all come from a person aged 18 to 65 who received the Ad26.COV2.S COVID-19 vaccine or a placebo. The CDR3 runs from the conserved cysteine through the conserved F or W. A D gene is named only where the DNA matches it firmly. The listing skips clone size in some rows; elsewhere it reads once, few, many or a size class.

size	V	J	D	length	DNA	CDR3
NA	TRBV7-9	TRBJ1-2	TRBD1	14	TGTGCCAGCAGCCCTCGGGGACAGGGGCTTGGCTACACCTTC	CASSPRGQGLGYTF
NA	TRBV3-1/TRBV3-2	TRBJ2-1	NA	13	TGTGCCAGCAGCCAACTAGGGGACAATGAGCAGTTCTTC	CASSQLGDNEQFF
NA	TRBV18	TRBJ2-5	TRBD2	13	TGTGCCAGCTCCCTCGGGGAGGGAGAGACCCAGTACTTC	CASSLGEGETQYF
NA	TRBV6-1	TRBJ1-1	NA	13	TGTGCCAGCAGTGGAGCCAGGGGAACTGAAGCTTTCTTT	CASSGARGTEAFF
NA	TRBV7-9	TRBJ1-1	NA	13	TGTGCCAGCTCCTTTGGGGACCTTACTGAAGCTTTCTTT	CASSFGDLTEAFF
NA	TRBV9	TRBJ2-6	TRBD2	18	TGTGCCAGCAGGGGACTAGCGGGGGCAAACTCTGGGGCCAACGTCCTGACTTTC	CASRGLAGANSGANVLTF
NA	TRBV18	TRBJ1-1	NA	13	TGTGCCAGCTCACTTAAGGAAAACACTGAAGCTTTCTTT	CASSLKENTEAFF
once	TRBV27	TRBJ1-4	NA	14	TGTGCCAGCAGGATGACAGGAGAGAATGAAAAACTGTTTTTT	CASRMTGENEKLFF
NA	TRBV3-1/TRBV3-2	TRBJ1-4	NA	15	TGTGCCAGCAGCCAAGATTGGGGGTTACGGGAAAAACTGTTTTTT	CASSQDWGLREKLFF
NA	TRBV7-9	TRBJ1-4	NA	12	TGTGCCAGTCGCGGGACGGTGCAAAAACTGTTTTTT	CASRGTVQKLFF
NA	TRBV2	TRBJ2-5	TRBD2	15	TGTGCCAGCGGACTAGCGGGGGGTCCCCAAGAGACCCAGTACTTC	CASGLAGGPQETQYF
NA	TRBV6-5	TRBJ2-7	NA	15	TGTGCCAGCAGTTACCCACCGGGAGAGGTTTACGAGCAGTACTTC	CASSYPPGEVYEQYF
NA	TRBV27	TRBJ1-1	NA	13	TGTGCCAGCACGTCATACAGGAACACTGAAGCTTTCTTT	CASTSYRNTEAFF
NA	TRBV7-6	TRBJ2-7	TRBD2	16	TGTGCCAGCAGCTTGGATCGACGGGGGGAGTCCTACGAGCAGTACTTC	CASSLDRRGESYEQYF
NA	TRBV6-6	TRBJ1-3	NA	13	TGTGCCAGCAGTTACGGTCTCCTGGGCACCATATATTTT	CASSYGLLGTIYF
NA	TRBV4-1	TRBJ2-7	TRBD1	15	TGCGCCAGCAGCCAATCCCCGGGACAGAAATACGAGCAGTACTTC	CASSQSPGQKYEQYF
NA	TRBV13	TRBJ1-2	NA	13	TGTGCCAGCAGCTCCCAGTCTCAGAGTGGCTACACCTTC	CASSSQSQSGYTF
NA	TRBV18	TRBJ2-3	NA	17	TGTGCCAGCTCAACGTTCAAGGGAACCTCTAGCACAGATACGCAGTATTTT	CASSTFKGTSSTDTQYF
NA	TRBV5-5	TRBJ1-2	TRBD1	15	TGTGCCAGCAGCATCGGACAGGGGGGATTCTATGGCTACACCTTC	CASSIGQGGFYGYTF
NA	TRBV7-2	TRBJ2-1	TRBD2	19	TGTGCCAGCAGCTTCTTAGTCAGTGGCGGGGGGGCTGGGTACAATGAGCAGTTCTTC	CASSFLVSGGGAGYNEQFF
NA	TRBV3-1/TRBV3-2	TRBJ2-5	TRBD2	15	TGTGCCAGCAGCCAGAGAGCGGGGGGGCAAGAGACCCAGTACTTC	CASSQRAGGQETQYF
NA	TRBV27	TRBJ2-3	NA	15	TGTGCCAGCAGTTCGAGGTTGGGTAGCACAGATACGCAGTATTTT	CASSSRLGSTDTQYF
NA	TRBV4-1	TRBJ1-1	NA	12	TGCGCCAGCAGCCAAGCGGCGGGTGAAGCTTTCTTT	CASSQAAGEAFF
NA	TRBV10-3	TRBJ1-2	NA	14	TGTGCCACCTCAATCGGGCCGAACAACTATGGCTACACCTTC	CATSIGPNNYGYTF
NA	TRBV6-2/TRBV6-3	TRBJ2-3	NA	14	TGTGCCAGCAGCCCCGTGTCGATCACAGATACGCAGTATTTT	CASSPVSITDTQYF
NA	TRBV29-1	TRBJ2-5	NA	12	TGCAGCGTTCAACAGGGTACGGAGACCCAGTACTTC	CSVQQGTETQYF
NA	TRBV6-5	TRBJ2-3	NA	13	TGTGCCAGCAGTTCCCCTCCGACTGGTACGCAGTATTTT	CASSSPPTGTQYF
once	TRBV28	TRBJ2-7	NA	11	TGTGCCAGCAGTTGGTCCTACGAGCAGTACTTC	CASSWSYEQYF
NA	TRBV14	TRBJ2-1	NA	16	TGTGCCAGCAGCCCATGGACACTAAGCTCCTACAATGAGCAGTTCTTC	CASSPWTLSSYNEQFF
NA	TRBV9	TRBJ1-2	TRBD1	17	TGTGCCAGCAGCCTACGGGACAGGGGGCTCCCAAACTATGGCTACACCTTC	CASSLRDRGLPNYGYTF
NA	TRBV9	TRBJ2-1	NA	14	TGTGCCAGCAGCCTTTCCCCGGGGAGCAATGAGCAGTTCTTC	CASSLSPGSNEQFF
NA	TRBV6-2/TRBV6-3	TRBJ1-4	NA	14	TGTGCCAGCAGTTACGGGACATCACCTGAAAAACTGTTTTTT	CASSYGTSPEKLFF